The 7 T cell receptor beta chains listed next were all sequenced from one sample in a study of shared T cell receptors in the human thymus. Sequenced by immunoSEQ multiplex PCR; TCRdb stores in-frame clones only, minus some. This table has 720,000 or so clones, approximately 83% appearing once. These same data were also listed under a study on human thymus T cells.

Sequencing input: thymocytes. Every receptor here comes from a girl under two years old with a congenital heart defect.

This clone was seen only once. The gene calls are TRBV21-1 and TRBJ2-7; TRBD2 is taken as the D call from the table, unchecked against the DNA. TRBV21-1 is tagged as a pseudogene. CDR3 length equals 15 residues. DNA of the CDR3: TGTGCCAGCAGCGAAAAAAAGCCGGGACTCTACGAGCAGTACTTC. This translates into CASSEKKPGLYEQYF.

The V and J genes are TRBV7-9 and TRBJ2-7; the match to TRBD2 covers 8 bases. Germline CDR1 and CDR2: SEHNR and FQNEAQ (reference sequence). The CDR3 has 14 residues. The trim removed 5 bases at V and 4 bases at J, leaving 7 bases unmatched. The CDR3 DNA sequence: TGTGCCAGCAGCCGGGGGGGGGAATCGTACGAGCAGTACTTC. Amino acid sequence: CASSRGGESYEQYF.

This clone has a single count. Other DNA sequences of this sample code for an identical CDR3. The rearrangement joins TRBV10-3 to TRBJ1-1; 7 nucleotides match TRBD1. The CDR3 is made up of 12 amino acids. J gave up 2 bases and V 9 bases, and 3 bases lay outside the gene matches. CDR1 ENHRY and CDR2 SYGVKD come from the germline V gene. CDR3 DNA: TGTGCCATACGGACAGGCAACACTGAAGCTTTCTTT. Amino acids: CAIRTGNTEAFF.

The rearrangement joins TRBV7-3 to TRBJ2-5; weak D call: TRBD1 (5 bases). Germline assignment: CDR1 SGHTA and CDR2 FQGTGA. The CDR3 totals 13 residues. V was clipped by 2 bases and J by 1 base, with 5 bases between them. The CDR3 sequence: CASSLDSQETQYF. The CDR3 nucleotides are TGTGCCAGCAGCTTAGACAGCCAAGAGACCCAGTACTTC.

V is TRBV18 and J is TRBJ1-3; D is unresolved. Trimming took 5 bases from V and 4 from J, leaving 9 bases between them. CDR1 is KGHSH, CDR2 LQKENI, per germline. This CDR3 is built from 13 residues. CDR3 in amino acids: CASSGPGGNTIYF. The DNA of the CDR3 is TGTGCCAGCTCAGGGCCTGGAGGAAACACCATATATTTT. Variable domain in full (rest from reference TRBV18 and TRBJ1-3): NAGVMQNPRHLVRRRGQEARLRCSPMKGHSHVYWYRQLPEEGLKFMVYLQKENIIDESGMPKERFSAEFPKEGPSILRIQQVVRGDSAAYFCASSGPGGNTIYFGEGSWLTVV.

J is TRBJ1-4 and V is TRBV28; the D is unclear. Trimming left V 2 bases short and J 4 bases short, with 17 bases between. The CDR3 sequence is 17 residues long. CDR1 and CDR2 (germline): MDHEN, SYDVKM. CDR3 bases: TGTGCCAGCAGTTTACCCCCGCGGGGAGGTTTTAATGAAAAACTGTTTTTT. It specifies CASSLPPRGGFNEKLFF.

CDR3 protein: CASSVEGTGYTEAFF. The CDR3 DNA sequence: TGTGCCAGCAGCGTAGAGGGGACAGGGTATACTGAAGCTTTCTTT. The V gene is TRBV9, the J gene TRBJ1-1; 9 nucleotides align to TRBD1. The germline V gene encodes CDR1 SGDLS and CDR2 YYNGEE. This CDR3 spans 15 amino acids. The V gene end was trimmed by 0 bases and the J gene end by 5 bases; junction bases not matched to a gene: 5.